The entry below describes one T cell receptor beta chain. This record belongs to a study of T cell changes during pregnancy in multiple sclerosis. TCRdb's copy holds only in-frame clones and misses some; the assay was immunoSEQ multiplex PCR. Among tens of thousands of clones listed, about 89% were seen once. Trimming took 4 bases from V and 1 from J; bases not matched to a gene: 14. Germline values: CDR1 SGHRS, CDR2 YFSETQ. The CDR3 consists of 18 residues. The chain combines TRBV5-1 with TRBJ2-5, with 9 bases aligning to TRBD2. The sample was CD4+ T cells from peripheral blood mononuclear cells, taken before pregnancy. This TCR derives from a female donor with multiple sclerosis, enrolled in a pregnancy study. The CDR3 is CASSPWLAGPARQETQYF. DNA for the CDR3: TGCGCCAGCAGCCCCTGGCTAGCGGGGCCGGCCCGCCAAGAGACCCAGTACTTC.